The entry below gives a single TCR beta chain sequence along with its context. This clone occurred a few times. This clone's antigen is unknown. There are no base qualities to consult, and no much larger clone falls within one base. This record belongs to a study of blood T cell repertoires in COVID-19 (dated by TCRdb to 2018 to 2021). General notes on the study: Collaborator samples came from the United States, Italy and Spain and covered acute and convalescent phases of COVID-19. The prospective study material was composed of cDNA or gDNA derived from T cells, B-cell-depleted T cells, or PBMCs. Subjects who had been exposed to COVID-19, were actively infected with it, or had recovered from it provided the deeply sampled blood TCRbeta repertoires that made up the dataset. The repertoires were released in a freely available public database intended as a resource for research on the immune response to SARS-CoV-2. The samples were drawn from the first 160 participants of the ongoing ImmuneRACE study and from some 1,300 subjects provided by 6 global collaborators. Nearly every sample came with metadata listing a de-identified subject ID, COVID-19 status, age in years and sex. Where HLA class I and class II types were available, the types were taken from metadata supplied by the sample provider, not from assay-based typing.

Whole blood was collected in K2EDTA tubes by collaborating institutions according to the institutions' own protocols. For TCRbeta analysis, collaborators shipped samples in one of three forms: frozen whole blood, isolated PBMCs, or DNA extracted from either of those sample types. General study outcomes and caveats: The amount of clinical and demographic metadata varied by source and participant and was provided uncurated.

Based on the germline V gene (reference sequence), the CDR1 and CDR2 sequences are LGHDT and YNNKEL. The V end loses 0 bases and the J end loses 7 bases, and a stretch of 13 bases separates them. The CDR3 covers 16 residues, taking in both the cysteine and the phenylalanine. This entry keeps only the CDR3 DNA: 48 bases, framed from base 1. TCRbeta CDR3 regions were amplified from genomic DNA using the immunoSEQ Assay, a bias-controlled multiplex PCR. The paper's data handling went like this. The number of nucleated cells in each sample was estimated from the amplification of reference gene primers within the assay. To quantify the absolute abundance of each unique TCRbeta CDR3 rearrangement, sequence reads were collapsed and filtered. For each sample, productive Simpson clonality was calculated by taking the square root of Simpson's diversity index across productive rearrangements. TCRdb mirrors the immuneACCESS table, restricted to in-frame sequences. Some clones are absent from its copies; in checked studies, under half trace to an unresolved V gene, and the reason for the others is unknown. That table gives V, J and clone size, and the DNA gave D and trimming. The sample data list about 60,000 clones, and 88% of these were observed just once. The biggest ten clones account for about 4.7% of the sample.

The receptor comes from a human donor in a cohort sampled during active COVID-19. Recombination connected TRBV3-1 (or the pseudogene TRBV3-2) to TRBJ1-6, and TRBD1 may be the D gene, going by 5 matching bases. The sequenced sample consisted of peripheral blood. The DNA reads as follows: TGTGCCAGCAGCCAAGATCTCCCGGACACCAATTCACCCCTCCACTTT. This codes for CASSQDLPDTNSPLHF.